This TCR beta chain was obtained from a study of cytomegalovirus exposure and HLA in healthy donors. Findings and caveats of the study: Fewer N-insertions (relative to the roughly 660-donor mean) were reportedly seen in an Asian-associated ancestry cluster in a later analysis.

Remarks on this clone: Its antigen remains unidentified.

Primers for the PCR totalled 60 Vbeta and 13 Jbeta. Here immunoSEQ multiplex PCR was the method, and the copy in TCRdb shows in-frame clones only, minus some. The data contain tens of thousands of clones, about three quarters of them singletons. Germline V gene lookup returns CDR1 GTSNPN and CDR2 SVGIG (reference sequence). Trimming cost V 4 bases and J 5 bases; bases outside gene matches: 9. CDR3 length: 16 amino acids. The genes are TRBV30 and TRBJ1-5; 12 bases align to TRBD1. The sequenced material came from PBMCs. This receptor was taken from a woman aged 40 to 50 in good health and CMV-seropositive. The CDR3 nucleotides are TGTGCCTGGAATAAGGGGACAGGGGGCTCCCATCAGCCCCAGCATTTT. This sequence encodes CAWNKGTGGSHQPQHF.